The entry that follows covers one T cell receptor beta chain sequence. Which antigen it targets is not known. Within one base of it there is no much larger clone, and no base qualities were kept. Library preparation used RT-PCR. The instrument given in TCRdb is Illumina HiSeq 2500. TCRdb reran the public reads through fastp at Q25 and MiXCR, keeping productive beta chains. Rows are combined by CDR3 protein, so each entry shows the most common genes and DNA. This sample lists a few hundred thousand distinct CDR3 sequences; just over 20% were detected once. The ten largest clones add up to 10% of the sample. The data are from a study of response to subunit inactivated influenza vaccine (dated by TCRdb to about 2018). Regarding the research as a whole: Deep quantitative profiling of the T cell receptor repertoire was used in the study to follow responses to a trivalent subunit inactivated influenza vaccine. The investigation overall reported the following: The authors proposed that each seasonal influenza vaccination may bring in only a limited number of new T cells.

CDR1 is given as MGHDK and CDR2 as SYGVNS, both from the germline V gene. The CDR3, cysteine through phenylalanine, is 15 amino acids long. Only CDR3 DNA is held: 45 bases, read in frame from base 1. V is reduced by 1 base and J by 4 bases, leaving a spacing of 11 bases between them. Recombination joined TRBV25-1 with TRBJ1-5; TRBD1 might be the D gene, on 5 matching bases. This specimen was PBMCs from blood, taken approximately 22 months after vaccination. This sequence originates from a man in his fifties or sixties who received an inactivated influenza vaccine. Donor details come from another sample of the same person, matched by shared clones. The bases are TGTGCCAGCAGTGAATCCAGGGTTCGGAATCAGCCCCAGCATTTT. Its protein reads: CASSESRVRNQPQHF.